These 24 T cell receptor beta chains were all obtained from the same sample, sequenced in a study of identifying expanded T cells in peripheral blood. The table came from immunoSEQ multiplex PCR; TCRdb's copy has only in-frame clones and leaves some out. The sample has about 130,000 clones; roughly 90% are singletons. Sequences were obtained from blood. Receptors were obtained from a person aged 18 to 70 in good health.

The rearrangement uses TRBV19 and TRBJ1-5; D remains unclear. Looked up from germline, CDR1 is LNHDA and CDR2 is SQIVND (reference sequence). The CDR3 covers 16 residues. Trimming left V 0 bases short and J 1 base short, with 10 bases between. The DNA of the CDR3 is TGTGCCAGTAGTATAGATCTCCAGAGGAGCAATCAGCCCCAGCATTTT. Its translation: CASSIDLQRSNQPQHF.

In DNA, the CDR3 is TGTGCCAGCAGTTACAAGGGGGCCAACACTGAAGCTTTCTTT. This translates into CASSYKGANTEAFF. The rearrangement joins TRBV6-5 to TRBJ1-1; 7 bases are shared with TRBD1. Germline V CDR1 and CDR2: MNHEY, SVGAGI. The CDR3 extends over 14 amino acids. V was clipped by 2 bases and J by 2 bases; unmatched bases: 2.

The chain carries TRBV6-5 and TRBJ2-7, with D unresolved. Trimming left V 0 bases short and J 2 bases short, with 5 bases between. CDR1 is MNHEY, CDR2 SVGAGI, per germline. The CDR3 is 13 residues long. CDR3 coding DNA: TGTGCCAGCAGTTACTCCCTAGCCTACGAGCAGTACTTC. This sequence encodes CASSYSLAYEQYF.

This rearrangement joins TRBV5-1 to TRBJ2-3; 14 nucleotides agree with TRBD2. Germline CDR1 is SGHRS and CDR2 is YFSETQ. The J segment lost 2 bases and the V segment lost 3 bases, leaving 5 bases of the junction unmatched. The CDR3 is made up of 17 amino acids. The CDR3 loop is CASSSGTSGGPTDTQYF. DNA of the CDR3: TGCGCCAGCAGCTCTGGGACTAGCGGGGGACCCACAGATACGCAGTATTTT.

The chain links TRBV19 to TRBJ2-3; D is ambiguous. Germline CDR1 is LNHDA and CDR2 is SQIVND (reference sequence). V was trimmed by 3 bases and J by 0 bases, leaving 10 bases between them. The CDR3 loop spans 15 amino acids. The CDR3 bases are TGTGCCAGTAGTATGGTTCTACCTAGCACAGATACGCAGTATTTT. It is translated as CASSMVLPSTDTQYF.

This sequence joins TRBV6-1 and TRBJ1-5; no definite D call. Deletions cut 6 bases from V and 2 bases from J, with 14 bases between. CDR1 MNHNS and CDR2 SASEGT come from the germline V gene. CDR3 length: 15 residues. The CDR3 region is CASRARPGGNQPQHF. CDR3 nucleotide sequence: TGTGCCAGCAGGGCCAGACCTGGGGGCAATCAGCCCCAGCATTTT.

The rearrangement joins TRBV6-1 to TRBJ1-1; possible D gene TRBD1, 5 bases. V lost 10 bases and J 1 base, leaving 19 bases between the germline ends. CDR1 is MNHNS and CDR2 is SASEGT in the germline V gene. This CDR3 region has 15 residues. CDR3 amino acids: CATSGGSAQNTEAFF. The CDR3 DNA reads as TGTGCCACTTCCGGGGGTTCGGCCCAGAACACTGAAGCTTTCTTT.

The CDR3 protein is CASSQSVTGSAIYF. CDR3 in DNA: TGTGCCAGCAGCCAATCGGTTACCGGGAGCGCCATATATTTT. The rearrangement links TRBV16 to TRBJ1-3; D remains ambiguous. This CDR3 has 14 residues. V was clipped by 0 bases and J by 11 bases, with 14 bases between them. The germline CDR1 and CDR2 sequences are KGHSY and FQNENV. Together with reference TRBV16 and TRBJ1-3, the CDR3 gives the full variable domain: GEEVAQTPKHLVRGEGQKAKLYCAPIKGHSYVFWYQQVLKNEFKFLISFQNENVFDETGMPKERFSAKCLPNSPCSLEIQATKLEDSAVYFCASSQSVTGSAIYFGEGSWLTVV.

This rearrangement joins TRBV7-2 to TRBJ1-5; no clear D. CDR1 SGHTA and CDR2 FQGNSA come from the germline V gene. The CDR3 runs 15 residues. The V gene lost 1 base and the J gene lost 2 bases, with 9 bases spanning the gap. DNA for the CDR3: TGTGCCAGCAGCTTAGACGGGCAGCGCAATCAGCCCCAGCATTTT. Encoded protein: CASSLDGQRNQPQHF.

The chain couples TRBV30 to TRBJ2-3, with D perhaps TRBD1 or TRBD2 (5 bases each). V lost 6 bases and J 2 bases, leaving 12 bases between the germline ends. The CDR3 covers 13 residues. Germline V gene lookup returns CDR1 GTSNPN and CDR2 SVGIG (reference sequence). The CDR3 loop reads CACGTDNTDTQYF. CDR3 coding DNA: TGTGCCTGCGGGACGGATAACACAGATACGCAGTATTTT. The full variable domain, rest sourced from reference TRBV30 and TRBJ2-3, is SQTIHQWPATLVQPVGSPLSLECTVEGTSNPNLYWYRQAAGRGLQLLFYSVGIGQISSEVPQNLSASRPQDRQFILSSKKLLLSDSGFYLCACGTDNTDTQYFGPGTRLTVL.

The chain carries TRBV5-1 and TRBJ2-7; no clear D gene. The CDR3 runs 14 residues. The germline V and J ends were trimmed by 0 bases and 4 bases, with 11 bases remaining between them. Germline V gives CDR1 SGHRS, CDR2 YFSETQ. CDR3 amino acids: CASSLVLGSYEQYF. The CDR3 nucleotides are TGCGCCAGCAGCTTGGTCCTCGGTAGTTACGAGCAGTACTTC.

The chain couples TRBV5-4 to TRBJ1-1; D not certain. V gave up 2 bases and J gave up 1 base, with 6 bases separating them. The CDR3 is 13 amino acids. Germline-derived CDR1 and CDR2 are SGHNT and YYREEE (reference sequence). The CDR3 loop reads CASSFMSNTEAFF. CDR3 DNA sequence: TGTGCCAGCAGCTTTATGTCGAACACTGAAGCTTTCTTT. Complete variable domain (other parts from reference TRBV5-4 and TRBJ1-1): ETGVTQSPTHLIKTRGQQVTLRCSSQSGHNTVSWYQQALGQGPQFIFQYYREEENGRGNFPPRFSGLQFPNYSSELNVNALELDDSALYLCASSFMSNTEAFFGQGTRLTVV.

The V and J genes are TRBV4-1 and TRBJ2-2; D is uncertain. The CDR3 length is 14 residues. Trimming removed 1 base at V and 8 bases at J, with 11 bases between. CDR1 is MGHRA and CDR2 is YSYEKL in the germline V gene. This chain's CDR3 is CASSQAGVGGELFF. CDR3 DNA: TGCGCCAGCAGCCAAGCGGGCGTTGGGGGGGAGCTGTTTTTT.

The gene calls are TRBV7-2 and TRBJ1-4, with D perhaps TRBD1 (6 bases). The ends were cut back, 5 bases at V and 0 bases at J, with 13 bases in the middle. Germline-derived CDR1 and CDR2 are SGHTA and FQGNSA. The CDR3 extends over 16 amino acids. As DNA, the CDR3 is TGTGCCAGCAGCATTCAGACAGGAGCAACTAATGAAAAACTGTTTTTT. Translated: CASSIQTGATNEKLFF. Looking up the rest from reference TRBV7-2 and TRBJ1-4 gives the full variable domain: GAGVSQSPSNKVTEKGKDVELRCDPISGHTALYWYRQSLGQGLEFLIYFQGNSAPDKSGLPSDRFSAERTGGSVSTLTIQRTQQEDSAVYLCASSIQTGATNEKLFFGSGTQLSVL.

This clone showed up just a few times. The rearrangement joins TRBV7-9 to TRBJ2-5; 12 bases are a match to TRBD2. Germline V gene sequence: CDR1 SEHNR, CDR2 FQNEAQ (reference sequence). V lost 1 base, J lost 4 bases, and 4 bases stayed unmatched. This CDR3 spans 16 amino acids. CDR3 sequence (DNA): TGTGCCAGCAGCTTAGGACTAGCGGGAGATCTAGAGACCCAGTACTTC. Amino acids: CASSLGLAGDLETQYF.

The DNA for the CDR3 is TGCAGCGCTCTACCGGGACCTAGCCCCGTGGGAAACATTCAGTACTTC. This gives the protein CSALPGPSPVGNIQYF. The rearrangement uses TRBV29-1 and TRBJ2-4; D might be TRBD1 or TRBD2, each matching 5 bases. The V end was cut by 7 bases, the J end by 6 bases, with 25 bases between. Germline CDR1 and CDR2: SQVTM and ANQGSEA. The CDR3 has 16 residues. The full variable domain, completed using reference TRBV29-1 and TRBJ2-4, is SAVISQKPSRDICQRGTSLTIQCQVDSQVTMMFWYRQQPGQSLTLIATANQGSEATYESGFVIDKFPISRPNLTFSTLTVSNMSPEDSSIYLCSALPGPSPVGNIQYFGAGTRLSVL.

The V gene is TRBV7-6, the J gene TRBJ2-3; 13 bases align to TRBD2. Losses at the gene ends were 3 bases for V and 7 bases for J; bases not matched to a gene: 7. Germline CDR1 is SGHVS and CDR2 is FNYEAQ. The CDR3 runs to 16 residues. CDR3 sequence (DNA): TGTGCCAGCAGCTTCACTAGCGGGGGGGTTTCTCATACGCAGTATTTT. This encodes CASSFTSGGVSHTQYF.

This chain's CDR3 is CASSFGTSDTRETQYF. The CDR3 region has the DNA TGTGCCAGCAGCTTTGGTACGTCAGACACGCGAGAGACCCAGTACTTC. The chain employs TRBV7-9 and TRBJ2-5; D not resolved. The CDR3 length is 16 residues. V shed 3 bases and J shed 4 bases, with 18 bases lying between them. Germline lookup yields CDR1 SEHNR and CDR2 FQNEAQ (reference sequence). Looking up the rest from reference TRBV7-9 and TRBJ2-5 gives the full variable domain: DTGVSQNPRHKITKRGQNVTFRCDPISEHNRLYWYRQTLGQGPEFLTYFQNEAQLEKSRLLSDRFSAERPKGSFSTLEIQRTEQGDSAMYLCASSFGTSDTRETQYFGPGTRLLVL.

The chain recombines TRBV18 with TRBJ1-1, with a tentative D call TRBD1 (6 bases). CDR1 is KGHSH and CDR2 is LQKENI in the germline V gene. This CDR3 comprises 15 residues. Trimming cost V 3 bases and J 5 bases, with 16 bases left between them. CDR3: CASSPEGGGRTEAFF. The CDR3 coding sequence is TGTGCCAGCTCACCCGAGGGGGGAGGGCGGACTGAAGCTTTCTTT.

This chain links TRBV7-9 with TRBJ1-1, with 7 bases matching TRBD1. In germline, CDR1 is SEHNR, CDR2 FQNEAQ (reference sequence). This CDR3 has 14 residues. The V gene end was trimmed by 3 bases and the J gene end by 0 bases; junction bases not matched to a gene: 1. CDR3 in amino acids: CASSLTGMNTEAFF. The CDR3 region has the DNA TGTGCCAGCAGCTTGACAGGGATGAACACTGAAGCTTTCTTT.

The chain joins TRBV6-5 to TRBJ1-2; possibly TRBD1 for D (5 bases). CDR3 length equals 16 residues. Between the trimmed V and J ends, which lost 1 base and 3 bases, there was a span of 15 bases. Germline loops: CDR1 MNHEY, CDR2 SVGAGI. The CDR3 DNA reads as TGTGCCAGCAGTTACTGGGGAGGGCGGGGCGACTATGGCTACACCTTC. Encoded protein: CASSYWGGRGDYGYTF.

The V call is TRBV6-5, the J call TRBJ1-4, with D perhaps TRBD1 (6 bases). CDR1 MNHEY and CDR2 SVGAGI come from the germline V gene. Trimming left V 6 bases short and J 7 bases short, with 15 bases between. The CDR3 totals 14 residues. CDR3 bases: TGTGCCAGCAGCCCGGGGGCAGGACGTGAAAAACTGTTTTTT. Its translation is CASSPGAGREKLFF.

The DNA for the CDR3 is TGTGCCAGCAGCGAACGGACAGGGGTTCGCAATGAGCAGTTCTTC. It is translated as CASSERTGVRNEQFF. V usage is TRBV9 and J usage is TRBJ2-1; TRBD1 aligns across 9 bases. CDR1 and CDR2 (germline): SGDLS, YYNGEE. This CDR3 has 15 residues. Losses at the gene ends were 3 bases for V and 6 bases for J; bases not matched to a gene: 7.

The chain couples TRBV6-5 to TRBJ2-7; D is unresolved. Looked up from germline, CDR1 is MNHEY and CDR2 is SVGAGI. V was trimmed by 5 bases and J by 1 base, leaving 12 bases between them. CDR3 size: 14 residues. CDR3 bases: TGTGCCAGCAGTCGTGACTCAGTTTCCTACGAGCAGTACTTC. Its protein is CASSRDSVSYEQYF.